This TCR beta chain was sequenced for a study of post-analysis software for immune sequencing data. The study, taken as a whole, reports: Higher frequency in patients than in controls was seen for five TRBV segments, with TRBV5-6, TRBV5-1 and TRBV20-1 among them.

Comment on this clonotype: The antigen is unknown. A read error may be the cause here, since a much bigger clone is one base away.

Unique-molecular-identifier-tagged TCR beta cDNA libraries were used. A single record per CDR3 protein comes from TCRdb applying MiXCR to the PCR reads. The table includes around 200,000 distinct CDR3 sequences, 25% to 30% detected once. This CDR3 is built from 13 residues. The gene calls are TRBV21-1 and TRBJ2-7; TRBD2 is the table's D call, not checked against the DNA. TRBV21-1 is flagged as a pseudogene. This receptor was taken from a girl aged 2-17 years with multiple sclerosis. The specimen was blood. This CDR3 reads CAEWRGTQEAQYF. In nucleotides, the CDR3 is TGTGCCGAGTGGCGGGGGACCCAAGAGGCCCAGTACTTC.